The T cell receptor (beta chain) described here comes from a study of blood T cell repertoires in COVID-19. About the research overall: Donors in the United States, Italy and Spain gave samples during acute or convalescent COVID-19. T cells, B-cell-depleted T cells, or PBMCs provided the cDNA or gDNA that served as material.

Original handling: Quantification of nucleated cells was approximated via reference gene primer amplification. The method was immunoSEQ multiplex PCR; TCRdb's version includes in-frame clones alone and lacks a portion of them. The V and J calls and clone size are taken from that table; D and trimming were inferred from the DNA. Among some 140,000 clones listed, about 83% were seen once. Ten or more counts support this clone. J lost 3 bases, V lost 4 bases, and 5 bases had no gene match. CDR3 length: 14 residues. Germline V gene data show CDR1 as SNHLY and CDR2 as FYNNEI. Followed longitudinally, the Seattle patients had been enrolled during active infection.

This clonotype was obtained from a woman aged 60-75 years with COVID-19, enrolled during active disease. V and J are TRBV2 and TRBJ1-2; TRBD1 agrees at 7 bases. Sample: peripheral blood. The CDR3 sequence: CASSGETGHYGYTF. The CDR3 region has the DNA TGTGCCAGCAGTGGCGAGACAGGGCACTATGGCTACACCTTC.